Sequencing of this T cell receptor beta chain was carried out in a study of T cell changes during pregnancy in multiple sclerosis. Sequencing was performed with immunoSEQ multiplex PCR; in TCRdb, only in-frame clones are kept and a portion is missing. The table includes 65,000 to 85,000 clones, roughly 93% detected once. This CDR3 is built from 13 residues. Germline V gene lookup returns CDR1 GTSNPN and CDR2 SVGIG (reference sequence). Trimming left V 0 bases short and J 8 bases short, with 12 bases between. The specimen was peripheral blood, collected in the third trimester of pregnancy. The rearrangement links TRBV30 to TRBJ2-3; D possibly corresponds to TRBD2 (5 bases). The TCR originated in a female donor with multiple sclerosis, enrolled in a pregnancy study. The CDR3 protein is CAWSVGEGGTQYF. CDR3 nucleotide sequence: TGTGCCTGGAGTGTAGGCGAGGGCGGTACGCAGTATTTT.